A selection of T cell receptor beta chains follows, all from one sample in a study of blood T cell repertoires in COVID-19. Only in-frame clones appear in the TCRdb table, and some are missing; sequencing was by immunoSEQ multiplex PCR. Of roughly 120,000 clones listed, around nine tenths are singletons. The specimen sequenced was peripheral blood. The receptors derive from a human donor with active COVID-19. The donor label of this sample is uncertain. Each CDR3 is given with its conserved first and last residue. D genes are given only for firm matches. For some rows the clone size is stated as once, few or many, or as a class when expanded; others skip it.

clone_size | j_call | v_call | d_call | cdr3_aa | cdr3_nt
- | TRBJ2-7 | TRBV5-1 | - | CASSWGDSHYEQYF | TGCGCCAGCAGCTGGGGGGACAGCCACTACGAGCAGTACTTC
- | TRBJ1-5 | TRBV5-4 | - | CASSDGGGQPQHF | TGTGCCAGCAGCGACGGGGGGGGTCAGCCCCAGCATTTT
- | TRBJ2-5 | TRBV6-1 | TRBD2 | CASSVGRSSGQETQYF | TGTGCCAGCAGTGTGGGTCGTTCTAGCGGACAAGAGACCCAGTACTTC
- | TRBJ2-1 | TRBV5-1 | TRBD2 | CASSLGLAGGQSYNEQFF | TGCGCCAGCAGCCTGGGACTAGCGGGGGGTCAAAGTTACAATGAGCAGTTCTTC
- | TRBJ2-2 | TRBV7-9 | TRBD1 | CASSTTGTGDWVGELFF | TGTGCCAGCAGCACAACCGGGACAGGGGATTGGGTCGGGGAGCTGTTTTTT
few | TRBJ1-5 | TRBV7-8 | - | CASSPDRLLNQPQHF | TGTGCCAGCAGCCCTGACAGGTTACTCAATCAGCCCCAGCATTTT
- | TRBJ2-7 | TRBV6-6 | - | CASRVQGPYEQYF | TGTGCCAGCAGAGTACAGGGTCCCTACGAGCAGTACTTC
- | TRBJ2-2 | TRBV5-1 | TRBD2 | CASSSPPGLAGSGGELFF | TGCGCCAGCAGCTCTCCCCCAGGGCTAGCGGGCAGCGGCGGGGAGCTGTTTTTT
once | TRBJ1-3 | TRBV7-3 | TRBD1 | CASSSRQGANTIYF | TGTGCCAGCAGCTCCCGACAGGGAGCCAACACCATATATTTT
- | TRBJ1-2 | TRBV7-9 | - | CASSLAGDHGYTF | TGTGCCAGCAGCTTAGCAGGGGATCATGGCTACACCTTC
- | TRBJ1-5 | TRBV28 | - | CATRYPGQPQHF | TGTGCCACCCGTTATCCGGGTCAGCCCCAGCATTTT
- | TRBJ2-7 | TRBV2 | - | CASKMLTENSYEQYF | TGTGCCAGCAAGATGCTCACGGAGAACTCCTACGAGCAGTACTTC
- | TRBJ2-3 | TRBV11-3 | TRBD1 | CASSAGTVTDTQYF | TGTGCCAGCAGCGCCGGGACAGTCACAGATACGCAGTATTTT
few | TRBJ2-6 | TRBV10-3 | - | CAISLQPSGANVLTF | TGTGCCATCAGTTTACAGCCGTCTGGGGCCAACGTCCTGACTTTC
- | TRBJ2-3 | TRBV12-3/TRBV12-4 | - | CASSRGGSTQYF | TGTGCCAGCAGTCGAGGGGGTTCCACGCAGTATTTT
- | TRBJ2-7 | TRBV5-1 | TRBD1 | CASSWDRGVEQYF | TGCGCCAGCAGCTGGGACAGGGGGGTCGAGCAGTACTTC
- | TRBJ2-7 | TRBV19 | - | CASSIGRVHEQYF | TGTGCCAGTAGTATAGGACGGGTGCACGAGCAGTACTTC
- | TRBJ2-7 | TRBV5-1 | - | CASSLGGVSYEQYF | TGCGCCAGCAGCTTGGGCGGGGTCTCCTACGAGCAGTACTTC
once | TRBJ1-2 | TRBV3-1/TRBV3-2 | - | CASSRDFYGYTF | TGTGCCAGCAGTCGGGACTTCTATGGCTACACCTTC
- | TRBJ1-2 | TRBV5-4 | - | CASSLGQNYGYTF | TGTGCCAGCAGCCTTGGACAGAACTATGGCTACACCTTC
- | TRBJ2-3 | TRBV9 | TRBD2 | CASSVAGRGGRADTQYF | TGTGCCAGCAGCGTGGCGGGGCGGGGGGGCAGGGCAGATACGCAGTATTTT
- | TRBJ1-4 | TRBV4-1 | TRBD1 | CASSQQGATNEKLFF | TGCGCCAGCAGCCAGCAGGGGGCAACTAATGAAAAACTGTTTTTT
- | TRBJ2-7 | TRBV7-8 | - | CASSRPGPDEQYF | TGTGCCAGCAGCCGCCCAGGCCCCGACGAGCAGTACTTC
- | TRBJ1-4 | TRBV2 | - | CASSDTGYNEKLFF | TGTGCCAGCAGTGATACAGGCTATAATGAAAAACTGTTTTTT
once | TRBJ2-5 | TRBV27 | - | CASSYQGGQETQYF | TGTGCCAGCAGTTATCAGGGGGGCCAAGAGACCCAGTACTTC
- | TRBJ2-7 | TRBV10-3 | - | CATSGANTYEQYF | TGTGCCACCTCAGGGGCCAACACCTACGAGCAGTACTTC
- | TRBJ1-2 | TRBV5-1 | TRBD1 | CASSPDRGGYGYTF | TGCGCCAGCAGCCCGGACAGGGGAGGGTATGGCTACACCTTC
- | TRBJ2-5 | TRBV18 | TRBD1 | CASSTRGGPEETQYF | TGTGCCAGCTCAACTCGAGGGGGCCCAGAAGAGACCCAGTACTTC
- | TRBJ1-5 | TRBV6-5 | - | CASSYSAASNQPQHF | TGTGCCAGCAGTTACTCGGCGGCGAGCAATCAGCCCCAGCATTTT
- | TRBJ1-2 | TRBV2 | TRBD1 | CASTVRPGQASDGYTF | TGTGCCAGCACCGTCCGACCCGGACAGGCATCCGATGGCTACACCTTC
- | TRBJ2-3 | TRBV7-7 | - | CASSSSRTATQYF | TGTGCTAGCAGCTCCTCCCGGACAGCTACGCAGTATTTT
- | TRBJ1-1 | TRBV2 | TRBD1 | CASRSQGAPEAFF | TGTGCCAGCAGGTCTCAGGGGGCCCCTGAAGCTTTCTTT
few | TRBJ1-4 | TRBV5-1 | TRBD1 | CASSTGTGHEKLFF | TGCGCCAGCAGCACCGGGACAGGGCATGAAAAACTGTTTTTT
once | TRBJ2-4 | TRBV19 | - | CASSLKTVMGIQYF | TGTGCCAGTAGTCTTAAGACAGTTATGGGCATTCAGTACTTC
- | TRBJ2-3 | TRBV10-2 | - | CASSDIRGASTDTQYF | TGCGCCAGCAGTGACATACGGGGGGCCAGCACAGATACGCAGTATTTT
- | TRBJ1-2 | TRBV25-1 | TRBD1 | CASSRTGSLANYGYTF | TGTGCCAGCAGTCGGACAGGCTCCCTAGCTAACTATGGCTACACCTTC
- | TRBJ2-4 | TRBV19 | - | CASSPATGLPPFQYF | TGTGCCAGTAGTCCTGCCACGGGACTCCCTCCCTTTCAGTACTTC
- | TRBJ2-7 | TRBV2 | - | CASNGYEQYF | TGTGCCAGCAACGGCTACGAGCAGTACTTC
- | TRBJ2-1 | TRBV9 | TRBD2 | CASSVAPASGTYNEQFF | TGTGCCAGCAGCGTAGCCCCGGCTAGCGGGACATACAATGAGCAGTTCTTC
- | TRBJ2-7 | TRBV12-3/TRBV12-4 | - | CASSSRGGQYF | TGTGCCAGCAGTTCTAGGGGCGGGCAGTACTTC
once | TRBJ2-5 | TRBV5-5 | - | CASSFAPLAGETQYF | TGTGCCAGCAGCTTTGCCCCCTTGGCGGGAGAGACCCAGTACTTC
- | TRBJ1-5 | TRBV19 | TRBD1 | CASSHQGAGGNQPQHF | TGTGCCAGTAGCCACCAGGGGGCTGGTGGCAATCAGCCCCAGCATTTT
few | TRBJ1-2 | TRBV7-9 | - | CASSLVGQANYGYTF | TGTGCCAGCAGCTTAGTGGGACAAGCTAACTATGGCTACACCTTC
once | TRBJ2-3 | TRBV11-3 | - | CASARGASTDTQYF | TGTGCCAGCGCGCGTGGGGCTAGCACAGATACGCAGTATTTT
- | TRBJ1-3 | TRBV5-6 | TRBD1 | CASSRQGARNTIYF | TGTGCCAGCAGCCGACAGGGGGCGCGAAACACCATATATTTT
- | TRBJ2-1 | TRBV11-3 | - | CASSLDGLGAYNEQFF | TGTGCCAGCAGCTTAGATGGGCTGGGAGCCTACAATGAGCAGTTCTTC
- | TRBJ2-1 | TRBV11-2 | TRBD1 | CASSLGTGDYNEQFF | TGTGCCAGCAGCTTAGGGACAGGGGACTACAATGAGCAGTTCTTC
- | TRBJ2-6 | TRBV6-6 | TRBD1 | CASSTRGTGANVLTF | TGTGCCAGCAGTACCAGGGGGACTGGGGCCAACGTCCTGACTTTC
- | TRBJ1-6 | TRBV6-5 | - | CASSTRQESPLHF | TGTGCCAGCAGTACTCGACAGGAATCACCCCTCCACTTT
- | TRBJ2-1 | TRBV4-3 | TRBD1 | CASSPGTGDYNEQFF | TGCGCCAGCAGCCCTGGGACAGGGGACTACAATGAGCAGTTCTTC
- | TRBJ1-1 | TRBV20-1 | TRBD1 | CSASEGAPTEAFF | TGCAGTGCTAGTGAGGGGGCGCCCACTGAAGCTTTCTTT
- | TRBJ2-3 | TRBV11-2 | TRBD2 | CASSLDWGRGGPDTQYF | TGTGCCAGCAGCTTAGATTGGGGGCGGGGGGGCCCCGATACGCAGTATTTT
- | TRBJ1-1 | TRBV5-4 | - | CASSLQGGDTEAFF | TGTGCCAGCAGCTTGCAGGGAGGGGACACTGAAGCTTTCTTT
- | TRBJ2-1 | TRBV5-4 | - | CASSLIDSYNEQFF | TGTGCCAGCAGCTTGATCGACAGCTACAATGAGCAGTTCTTC
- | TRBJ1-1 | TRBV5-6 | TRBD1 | CASSIGDRGLRLAFF | TGTGCCAGCAGCATTGGGGACAGGGGGCTTCGTCTTGCTTTCTTT
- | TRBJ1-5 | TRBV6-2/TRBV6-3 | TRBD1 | CASSQGQENQPQHF | TGTGCCAGCAGCCAAGGACAGGAAAATCAGCCCCAGCATTTT
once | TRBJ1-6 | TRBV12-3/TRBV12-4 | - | CASSLVGGSPLHF | TGTGCCAGCAGTTTAGTAGGGGGTTCACCCCTCCACTTT
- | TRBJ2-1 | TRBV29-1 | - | CSGGDGTYNEQFF | TGCAGCGGGGGTGATGGCACCTACAATGAGCAGTTCTTC
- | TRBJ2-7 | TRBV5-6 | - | CASSLVGKRAYEQYF | TGTGCCAGCAGCTTGGTGGGGAAGAGGGCCTACGAGCAGTACTTC
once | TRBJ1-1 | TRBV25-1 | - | CASSEPGYPAFF | TGTGCCAGCAGTGAGCCGGGATATCCAGCTTTCTTT